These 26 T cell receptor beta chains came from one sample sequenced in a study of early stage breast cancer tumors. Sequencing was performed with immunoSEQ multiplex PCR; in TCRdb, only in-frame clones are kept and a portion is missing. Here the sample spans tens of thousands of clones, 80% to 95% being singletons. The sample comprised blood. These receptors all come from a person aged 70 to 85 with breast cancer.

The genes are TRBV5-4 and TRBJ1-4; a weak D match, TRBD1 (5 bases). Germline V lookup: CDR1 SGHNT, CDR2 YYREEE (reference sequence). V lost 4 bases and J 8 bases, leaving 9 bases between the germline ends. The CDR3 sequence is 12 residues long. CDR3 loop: CASSLSGEKLFF. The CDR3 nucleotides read TGTGCCAGCAGCCTATCAGGGGAAAAACTGTTTTTT.

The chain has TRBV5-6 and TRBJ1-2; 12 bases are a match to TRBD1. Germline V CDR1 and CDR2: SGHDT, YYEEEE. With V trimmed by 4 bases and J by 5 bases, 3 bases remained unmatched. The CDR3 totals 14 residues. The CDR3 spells CASSGTGGAYGYTF. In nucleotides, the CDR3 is TGTGCCAGCAGCGGGACAGGGGGCGCTTATGGCTACACCTTC.

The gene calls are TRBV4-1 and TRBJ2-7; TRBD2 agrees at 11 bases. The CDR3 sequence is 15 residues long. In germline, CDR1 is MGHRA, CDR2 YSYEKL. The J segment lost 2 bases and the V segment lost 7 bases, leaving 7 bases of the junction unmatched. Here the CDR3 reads CASKILAGGPYEQYF. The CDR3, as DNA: TGCGCCAGCAAGATTCTAGCGGGAGGACCCTACGAGCAGTACTTC.

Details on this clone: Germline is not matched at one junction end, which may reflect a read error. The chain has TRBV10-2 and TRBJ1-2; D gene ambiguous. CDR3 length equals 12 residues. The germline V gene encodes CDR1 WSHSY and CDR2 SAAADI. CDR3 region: CASSEVGVFGAF. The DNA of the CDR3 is TGCGCCAGCAGTGAGGTCGGGGTTTTCGGCGCCTTC.

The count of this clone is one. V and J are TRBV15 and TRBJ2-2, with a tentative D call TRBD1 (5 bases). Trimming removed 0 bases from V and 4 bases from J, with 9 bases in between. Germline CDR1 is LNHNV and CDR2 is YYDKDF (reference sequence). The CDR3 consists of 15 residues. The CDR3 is CATSREGRFTGELFF. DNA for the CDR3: TGTGCCACCAGCAGAGAGGGGCGGTTCACCGGGGAGCTGTTTTTT.

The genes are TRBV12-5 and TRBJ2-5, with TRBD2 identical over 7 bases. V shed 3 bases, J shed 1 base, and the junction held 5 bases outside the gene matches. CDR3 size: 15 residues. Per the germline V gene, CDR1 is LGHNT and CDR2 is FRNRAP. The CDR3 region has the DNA TGTGCTAGTGGTTTTACGGGAGGTCCCCAAGAGACCCAGTACTTC. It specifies CASGFTGGPQETQYF.

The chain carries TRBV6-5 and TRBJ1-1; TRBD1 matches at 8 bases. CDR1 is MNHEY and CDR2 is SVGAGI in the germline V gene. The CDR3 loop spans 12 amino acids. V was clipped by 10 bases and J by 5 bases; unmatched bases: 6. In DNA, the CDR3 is TGTGCCACTCGACAGGGGCAGACTGAAGCTTTCTTT. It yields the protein CATRQGQTEAFF.

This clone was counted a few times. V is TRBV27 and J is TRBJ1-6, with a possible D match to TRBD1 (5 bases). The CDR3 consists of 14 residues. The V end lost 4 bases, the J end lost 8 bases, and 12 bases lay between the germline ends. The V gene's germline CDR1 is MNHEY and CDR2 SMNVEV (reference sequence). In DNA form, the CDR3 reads TGTGCCAGCAGTTGGACATTTGATGATTCACCCCTCCACTTT. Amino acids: CASSWTFDDSPLHF.

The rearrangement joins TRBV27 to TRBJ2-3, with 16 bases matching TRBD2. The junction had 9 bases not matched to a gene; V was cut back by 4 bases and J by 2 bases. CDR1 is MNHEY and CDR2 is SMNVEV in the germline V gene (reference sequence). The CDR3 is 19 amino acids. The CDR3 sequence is CASSSSPGLAGGITDTQYF. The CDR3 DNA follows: TGTGCCAGCAGTTCCAGTCCGGGACTAGCGGGGGGGATCACAGATACGCAGTATTTT.

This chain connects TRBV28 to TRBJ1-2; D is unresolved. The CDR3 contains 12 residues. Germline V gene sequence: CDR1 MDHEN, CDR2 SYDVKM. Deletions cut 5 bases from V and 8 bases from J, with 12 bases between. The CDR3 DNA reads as TGTGCCAGCAGTCTACCTCAGCGCGGCTACACCTTC. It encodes CASSLPQRGYTF.

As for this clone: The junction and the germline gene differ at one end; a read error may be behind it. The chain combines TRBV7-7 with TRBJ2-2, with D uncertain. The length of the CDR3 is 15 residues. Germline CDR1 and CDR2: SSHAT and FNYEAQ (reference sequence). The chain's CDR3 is CASSLRTANTGELFF. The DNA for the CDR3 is TGTGCTAGCAGCTTACGCACAGCGAACACCGGGGAGCTGTTTTTT. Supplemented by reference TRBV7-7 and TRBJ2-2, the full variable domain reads GAGVSQSPRYKVTKRGQDVTLRCDPISSHATLYWYQQALGQGPEFLTYFNYEAQPDKSGLPSDRFSAERPEGSISTLTIQRTEQRDSAMYRCASSLRTANTGELFFGEGSRLTVL.

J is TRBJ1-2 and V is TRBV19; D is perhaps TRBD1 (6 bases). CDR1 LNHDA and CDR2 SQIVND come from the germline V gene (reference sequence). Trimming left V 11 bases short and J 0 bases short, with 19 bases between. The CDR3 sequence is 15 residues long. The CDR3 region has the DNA TGTGCCTCTGCTACGGGGACAATAGCTAACTATGGCTACACCTTC. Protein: CASATGTIANYGYTF.

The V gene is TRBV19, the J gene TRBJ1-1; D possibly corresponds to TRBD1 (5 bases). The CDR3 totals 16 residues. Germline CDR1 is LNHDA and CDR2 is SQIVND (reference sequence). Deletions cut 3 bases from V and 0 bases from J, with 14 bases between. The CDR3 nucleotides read TGTGCCAGTAGTATCCTATGGGGCTCAATGAACACTGAAGCTTTCTTT. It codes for CASSILWGSMNTEAFF.

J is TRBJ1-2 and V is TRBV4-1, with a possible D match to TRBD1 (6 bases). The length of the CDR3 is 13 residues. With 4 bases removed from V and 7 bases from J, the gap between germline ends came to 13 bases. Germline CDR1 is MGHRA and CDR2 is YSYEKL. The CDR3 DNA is TGCGCCAGCAGCCGAACAGGGATCGGTGGCTACACCTTC. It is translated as CASSRTGIGGYTF.

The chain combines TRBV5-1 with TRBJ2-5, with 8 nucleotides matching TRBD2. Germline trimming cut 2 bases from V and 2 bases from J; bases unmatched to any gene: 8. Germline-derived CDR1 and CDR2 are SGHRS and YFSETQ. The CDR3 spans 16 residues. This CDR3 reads CASSFSRGGTQETQYF. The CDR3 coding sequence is TGCGCCAGCAGCTTTTCGCGCGGGGGGACACAAGAGACCCAGTACTTC.

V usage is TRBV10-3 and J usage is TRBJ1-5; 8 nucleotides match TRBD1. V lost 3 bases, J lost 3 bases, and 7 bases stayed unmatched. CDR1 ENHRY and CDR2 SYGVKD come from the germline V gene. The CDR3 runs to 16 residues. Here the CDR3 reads CAISERGTGYNQPQHF. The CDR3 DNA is TGTGCCATCAGTGAAAGAGGGACAGGCTACAATCAGCCCCAGCATTTT.

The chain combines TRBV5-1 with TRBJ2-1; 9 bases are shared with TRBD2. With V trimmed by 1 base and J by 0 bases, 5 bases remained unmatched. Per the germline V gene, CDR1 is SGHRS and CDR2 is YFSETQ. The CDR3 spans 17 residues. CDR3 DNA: TGCGCCAGCAGCTTGTTGCGGGAGGGGAGCTCCTACAATGAGCAGTTCTTC. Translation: CASSLLREGSSYNEQFF.

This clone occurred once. The CDR3 reads CASRRQADNQPQHF. The CDR3 DNA is TGTGCCAGTAGGCGACAGGCCGACAATCAGCCCCAGCATTTT. The chain uses TRBV19 and TRBJ1-5; TRBD1 is a possible D gene (6 bases). CDR1 LNHDA and CDR2 SQIVND come from the germline V gene (reference sequence). Trimming stripped 6 bases from V and 3 bases from J, with 12 bases between. The CDR3 totals 14 residues.

The CDR3 sequence: CASSVRQGPGNQPQHF. The CDR3 region has the DNA TGTGCCAGCAGTGTACGACAGGGGCCCGGCAATCAGCCCCAGCATTTT. The chain links TRBV6-1 to TRBJ1-5; 8 positions match TRBD1. The V segment lost 4 bases and the J segment 2 bases; nucleotides outside the gene matches: 7. The length of the CDR3 is 16 residues. Germline CDR1 MNHNS, CDR2 SASEGT.

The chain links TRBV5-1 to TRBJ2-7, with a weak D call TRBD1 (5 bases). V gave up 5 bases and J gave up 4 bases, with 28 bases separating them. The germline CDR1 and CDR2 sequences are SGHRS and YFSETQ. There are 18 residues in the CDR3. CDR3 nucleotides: TGCGCCAGCAGTAATTTAGGGGTCCAGGGAATTGGGGCATACGAGCAGTACTTC. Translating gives CASSNLGVQGIGAYEQYF.

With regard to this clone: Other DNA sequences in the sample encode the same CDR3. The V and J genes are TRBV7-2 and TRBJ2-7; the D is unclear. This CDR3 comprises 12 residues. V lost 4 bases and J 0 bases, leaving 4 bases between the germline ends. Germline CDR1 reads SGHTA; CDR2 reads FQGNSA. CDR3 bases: TGTGCCAGCAGCTCTAGCTCCTACGAGCAGTACTTC. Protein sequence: CASSSSSYEQYF.

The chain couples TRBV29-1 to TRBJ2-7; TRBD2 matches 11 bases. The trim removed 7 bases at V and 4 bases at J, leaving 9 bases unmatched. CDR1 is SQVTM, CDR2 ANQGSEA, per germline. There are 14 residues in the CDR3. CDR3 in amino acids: CSASKGLAEYEQYF. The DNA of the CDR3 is TGCAGCGCCTCTAAGGGACTAGCGGAGTACGAGCAGTACTTC.

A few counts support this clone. The CDR3 spells CASTEAGQGYGYTF. In DNA, the CDR3 is TGTGCCAGCACCGAGGCGGGACAGGGCTATGGCTACACCTTC. This rearrangement joins TRBV6-1 to TRBJ1-2; 9 nucleotides match TRBD1. The CDR3 totals 14 residues. V trimming: 7 bases; J trimming: 4 bases; junction bases outside the gene matches: 7. In germline, CDR1 is MNHNS, CDR2 SASEGT.

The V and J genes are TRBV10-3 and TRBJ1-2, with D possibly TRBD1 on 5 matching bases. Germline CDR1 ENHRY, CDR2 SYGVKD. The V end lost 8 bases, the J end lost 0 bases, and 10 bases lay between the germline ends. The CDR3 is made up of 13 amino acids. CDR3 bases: TGTGCCATCCTCGACAGATCTAACTATGGCTACACCTTC. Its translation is CAILDRSNYGYTF.

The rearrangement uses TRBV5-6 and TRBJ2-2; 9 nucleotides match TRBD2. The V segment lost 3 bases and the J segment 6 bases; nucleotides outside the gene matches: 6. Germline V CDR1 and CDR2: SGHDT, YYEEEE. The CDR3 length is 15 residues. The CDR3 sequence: CASSSWRGGPGELFF. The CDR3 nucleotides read TGTGCCAGCAGCTCGTGGCGGGGGGGCCCCGGGGAGCTGTTTTTT.

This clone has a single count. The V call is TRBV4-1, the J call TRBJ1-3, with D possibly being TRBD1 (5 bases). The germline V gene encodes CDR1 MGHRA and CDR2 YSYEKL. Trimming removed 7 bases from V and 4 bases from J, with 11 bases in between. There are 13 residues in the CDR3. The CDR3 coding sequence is TGCGCCAGCAATAAGGGGTCCGGAAACACCATATATTTT. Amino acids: CASNKGSGNTIYF.